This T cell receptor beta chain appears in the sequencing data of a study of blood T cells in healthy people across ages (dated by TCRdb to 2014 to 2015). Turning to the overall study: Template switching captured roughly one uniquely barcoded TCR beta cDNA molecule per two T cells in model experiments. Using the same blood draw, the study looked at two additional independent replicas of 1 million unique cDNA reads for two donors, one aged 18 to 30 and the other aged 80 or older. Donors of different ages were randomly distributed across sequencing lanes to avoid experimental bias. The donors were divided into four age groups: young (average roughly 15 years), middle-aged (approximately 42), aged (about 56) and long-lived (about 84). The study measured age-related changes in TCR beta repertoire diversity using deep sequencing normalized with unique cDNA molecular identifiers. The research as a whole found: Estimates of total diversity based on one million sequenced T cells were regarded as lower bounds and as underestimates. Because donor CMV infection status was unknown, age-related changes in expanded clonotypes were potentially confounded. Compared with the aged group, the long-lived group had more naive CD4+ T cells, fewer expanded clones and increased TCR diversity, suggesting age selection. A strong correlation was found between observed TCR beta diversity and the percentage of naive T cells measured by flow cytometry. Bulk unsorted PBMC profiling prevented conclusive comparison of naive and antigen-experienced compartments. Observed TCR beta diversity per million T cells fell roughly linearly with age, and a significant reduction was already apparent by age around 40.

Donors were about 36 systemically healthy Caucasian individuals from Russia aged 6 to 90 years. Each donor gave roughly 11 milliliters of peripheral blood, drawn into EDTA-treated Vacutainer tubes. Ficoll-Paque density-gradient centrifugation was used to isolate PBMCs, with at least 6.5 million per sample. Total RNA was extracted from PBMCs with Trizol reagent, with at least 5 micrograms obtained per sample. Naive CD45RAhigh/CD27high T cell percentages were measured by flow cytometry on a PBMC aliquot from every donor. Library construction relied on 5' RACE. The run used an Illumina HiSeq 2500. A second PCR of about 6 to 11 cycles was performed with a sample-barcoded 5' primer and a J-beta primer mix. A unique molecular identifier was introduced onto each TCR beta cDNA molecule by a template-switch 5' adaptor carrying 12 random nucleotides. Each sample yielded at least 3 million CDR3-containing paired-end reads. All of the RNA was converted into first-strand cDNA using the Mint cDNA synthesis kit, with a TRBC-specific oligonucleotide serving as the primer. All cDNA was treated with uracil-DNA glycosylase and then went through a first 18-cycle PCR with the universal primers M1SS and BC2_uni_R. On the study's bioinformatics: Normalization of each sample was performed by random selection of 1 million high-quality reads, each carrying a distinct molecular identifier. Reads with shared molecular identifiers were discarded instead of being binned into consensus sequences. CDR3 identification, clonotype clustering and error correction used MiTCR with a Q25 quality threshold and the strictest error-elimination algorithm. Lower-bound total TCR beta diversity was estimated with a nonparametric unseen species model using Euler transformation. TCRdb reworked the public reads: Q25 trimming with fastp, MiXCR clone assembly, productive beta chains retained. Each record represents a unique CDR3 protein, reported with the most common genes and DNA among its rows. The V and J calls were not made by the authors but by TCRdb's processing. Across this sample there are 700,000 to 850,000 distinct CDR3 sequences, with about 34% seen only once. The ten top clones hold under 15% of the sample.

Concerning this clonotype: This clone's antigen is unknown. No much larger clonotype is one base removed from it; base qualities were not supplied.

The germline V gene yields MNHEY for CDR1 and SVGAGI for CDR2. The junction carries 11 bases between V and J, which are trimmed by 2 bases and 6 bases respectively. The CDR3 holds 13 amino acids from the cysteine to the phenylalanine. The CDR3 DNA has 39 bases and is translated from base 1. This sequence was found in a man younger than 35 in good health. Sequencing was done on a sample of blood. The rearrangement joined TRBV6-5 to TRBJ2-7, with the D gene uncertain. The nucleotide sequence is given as TGTGCCAGCAGTTACAGAAGGACCTGCGAGCAGTACTTC. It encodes CASSYRRTCEQYF.